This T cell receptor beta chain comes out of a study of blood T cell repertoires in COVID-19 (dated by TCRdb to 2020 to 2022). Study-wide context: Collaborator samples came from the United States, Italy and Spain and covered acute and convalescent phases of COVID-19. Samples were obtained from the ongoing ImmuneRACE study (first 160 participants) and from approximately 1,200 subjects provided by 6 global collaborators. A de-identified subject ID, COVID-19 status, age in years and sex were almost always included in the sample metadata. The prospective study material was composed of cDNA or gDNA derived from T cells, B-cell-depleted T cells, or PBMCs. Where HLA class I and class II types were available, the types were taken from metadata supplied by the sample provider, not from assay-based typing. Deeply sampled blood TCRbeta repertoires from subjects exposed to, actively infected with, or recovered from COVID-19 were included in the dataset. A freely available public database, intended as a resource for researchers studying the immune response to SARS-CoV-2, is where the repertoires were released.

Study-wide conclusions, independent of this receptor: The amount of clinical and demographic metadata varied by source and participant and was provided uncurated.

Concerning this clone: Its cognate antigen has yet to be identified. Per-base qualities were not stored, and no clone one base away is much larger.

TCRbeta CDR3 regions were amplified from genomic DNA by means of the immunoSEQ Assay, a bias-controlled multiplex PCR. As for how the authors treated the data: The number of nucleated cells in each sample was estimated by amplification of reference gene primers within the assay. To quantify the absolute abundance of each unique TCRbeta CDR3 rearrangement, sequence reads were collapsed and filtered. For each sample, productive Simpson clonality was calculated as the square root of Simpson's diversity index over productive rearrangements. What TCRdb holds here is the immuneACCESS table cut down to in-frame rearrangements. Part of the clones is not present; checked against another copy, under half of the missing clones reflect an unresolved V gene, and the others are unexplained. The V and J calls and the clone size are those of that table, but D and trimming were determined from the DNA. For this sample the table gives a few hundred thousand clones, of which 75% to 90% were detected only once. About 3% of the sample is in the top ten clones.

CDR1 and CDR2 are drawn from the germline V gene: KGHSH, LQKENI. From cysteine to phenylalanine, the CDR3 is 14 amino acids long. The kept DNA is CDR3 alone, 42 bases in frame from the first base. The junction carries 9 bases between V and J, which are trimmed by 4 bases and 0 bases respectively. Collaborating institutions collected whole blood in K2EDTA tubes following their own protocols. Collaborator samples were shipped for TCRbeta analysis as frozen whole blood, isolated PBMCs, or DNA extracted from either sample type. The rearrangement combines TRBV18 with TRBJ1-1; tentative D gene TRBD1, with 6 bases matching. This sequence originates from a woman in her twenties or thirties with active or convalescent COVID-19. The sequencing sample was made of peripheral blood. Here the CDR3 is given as CASSQDSVNTEAFF. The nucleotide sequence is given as TGTGCCAGCTCACAGGACAGTGTGAACACTGAAGCTTTCTTT.